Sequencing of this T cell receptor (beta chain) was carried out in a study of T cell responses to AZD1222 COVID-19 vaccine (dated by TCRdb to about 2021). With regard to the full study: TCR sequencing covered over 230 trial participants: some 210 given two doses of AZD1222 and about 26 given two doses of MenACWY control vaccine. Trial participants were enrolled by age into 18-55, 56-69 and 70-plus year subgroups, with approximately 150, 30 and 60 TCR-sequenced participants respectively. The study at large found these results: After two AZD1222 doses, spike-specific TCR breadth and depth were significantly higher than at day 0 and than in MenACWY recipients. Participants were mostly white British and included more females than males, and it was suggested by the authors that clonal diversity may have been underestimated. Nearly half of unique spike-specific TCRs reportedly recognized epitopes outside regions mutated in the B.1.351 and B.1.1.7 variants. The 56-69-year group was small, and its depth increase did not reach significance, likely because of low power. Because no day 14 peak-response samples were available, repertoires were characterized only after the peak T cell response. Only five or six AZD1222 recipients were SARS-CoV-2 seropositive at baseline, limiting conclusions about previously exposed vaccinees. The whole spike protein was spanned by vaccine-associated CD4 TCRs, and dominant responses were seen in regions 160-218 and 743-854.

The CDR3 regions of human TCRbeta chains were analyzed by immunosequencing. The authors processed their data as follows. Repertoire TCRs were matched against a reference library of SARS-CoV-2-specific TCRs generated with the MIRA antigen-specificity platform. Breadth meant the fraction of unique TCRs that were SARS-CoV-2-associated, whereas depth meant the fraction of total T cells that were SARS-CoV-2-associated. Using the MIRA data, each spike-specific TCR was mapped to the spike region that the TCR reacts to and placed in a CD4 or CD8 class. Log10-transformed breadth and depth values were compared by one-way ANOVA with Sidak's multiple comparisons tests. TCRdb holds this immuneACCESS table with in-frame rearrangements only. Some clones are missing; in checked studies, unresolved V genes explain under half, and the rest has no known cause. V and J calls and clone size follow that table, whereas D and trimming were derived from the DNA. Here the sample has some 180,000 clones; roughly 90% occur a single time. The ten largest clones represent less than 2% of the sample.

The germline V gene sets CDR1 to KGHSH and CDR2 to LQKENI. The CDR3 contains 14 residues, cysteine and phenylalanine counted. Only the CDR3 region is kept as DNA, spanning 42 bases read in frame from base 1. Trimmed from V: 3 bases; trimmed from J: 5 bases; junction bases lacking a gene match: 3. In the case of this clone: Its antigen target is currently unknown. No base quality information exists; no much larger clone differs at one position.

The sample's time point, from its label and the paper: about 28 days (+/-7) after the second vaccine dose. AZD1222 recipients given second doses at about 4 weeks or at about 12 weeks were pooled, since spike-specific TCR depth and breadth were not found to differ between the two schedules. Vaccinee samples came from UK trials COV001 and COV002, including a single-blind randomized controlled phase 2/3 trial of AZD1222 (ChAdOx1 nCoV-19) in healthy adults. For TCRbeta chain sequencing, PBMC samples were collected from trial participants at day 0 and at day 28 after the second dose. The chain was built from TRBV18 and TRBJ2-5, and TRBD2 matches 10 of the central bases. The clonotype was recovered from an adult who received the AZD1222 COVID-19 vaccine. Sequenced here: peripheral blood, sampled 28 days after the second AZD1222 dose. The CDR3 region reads CASSPQTSGETQYF. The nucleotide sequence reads TGTGCCAGCTCACCGCAGACTAGCGGGGAGACCCAGTACTTC.